This TCR beta chain originates from a study of spatial heterogeneity in lung cancer. Regarding time point: sample taken at primary tumor resection. The study sequenced unsorted whole RNA from tumor, nontumor lung or frozen PBMC. Germline CDR1 SGDLS, CDR2 YYNGEE. V trimming: 1 base; J trimming: 2 bases; junction bases outside the gene matches: 8. The CDR3 contains 16 residues. TCRdb itself ran the 5' RACE reads through MiXCR, one entry per CDR3 protein. This sample has 20,000 or so distinct CDR3 sequences, with about 3% found just once. This clonotype was observed at least ten times. The TCR sequence derives from a female donor with early-stage non-small cell lung cancer. This sample comprised PBMCs, obtained at surgery. The chain links TRBV9 to TRBJ2-7, with 8 positions matching TRBD1. CDR3 coding DNA: TGTGCCAGCAGCGTATCCGGACAGGGCCTAACCTACGAGCAGTACTTC. Protein product: CASSVSGQGLTYEQYF. The full variable domain, rest sourced from reference TRBV9 and TRBJ2-7, is DSGVTQTPKHLITATGQRVTLRCSPRSGDLSVYWYQQSLDQGLQFLIQYYNGEERAKGNILERFSAQQFPDLHSELNLSSLELGDSALYFCASSVSGQGLTYEQYFGPGTRLTVT.